This T cell receptor beta chain was sequenced for a study of naive and memory T cell subsets. Study results and limitations: In naive cells, over 85% of TCR sequences were seen only once.

Cells stained for CD3, CD4, CD8, CD45RA, CD27 and viability were sorted into four CD45RA/CD27 subsets. The beta constant-region primer was an equimolar mix of two oligonucleotides covering TRBC1 and TRBC2. Four rounds of PCR amplified the ligated cDNA using nested alpha and beta constant-region primers plus SP2. TCRdb re-derived calls from the UMI-ligation and nested PCR reads in MiXCR, one entry per CDR3 protein. In the table there are approximately 85,000 distinct CDR3 sequences, 5.5% to 8.5% of which are singletons. The CDR3 has 13 amino acids. Germline V lookup: CDR1 MNHNY, CDR2 SVGAGI (reference sequence). Between the trimmed V and J ends, which lost 5 bases and 2 bases, there was a span of 7 bases. This clonotype rates as medium-sized. What it binds is unknown.

This rearrangement joins TRBV6-6 to TRBJ1-5, with D perhaps matching TRBD1 (5 bases). Sequenced input: central memory CD4+ T cells from blood. The TCR comes from a human donor in good health. CDR3 sequence reads: CASSEGGNQPQHF. For the CDR3, the DNA is TGTGCCAGCAGTGAAGGGGGCAATCAGCCCCAGCATTTT.